One and the same sample provided the 9 T cell receptor beta chains below, sequenced in a study of human thymus T cells. Profiling relied on immunoSEQ multiplex PCR, and the TCRdb table lists in-frame clones only, not all of them. Of some 80,000 clones listed, 90% to 97% are singletons. The study used thymus tissue resected during corrective heart surgery. The sequenced sample was thymus tissue. These receptors originate from a boy in the first two years of life with a congenital heart defect but otherwise immunologically healthy.

The rearrangement links TRBV6-5 to TRBJ1-6; unclear D gene. The CDR3 covers 12 residues. V lost 8 bases, J lost 3 bases, and 5 bases lay in between. Germline values: CDR1 MNHEY, CDR2 SVGAGI. CDR3 DNA: TGTGCCAGCGGGGACTATAATTCACCCCTCCACTTT. Translating it yields CASGDYNSPLHF.

The chain has TRBV30 and TRBJ1-2; 8 bases are a match to TRBD1. Germline V gene sequence: CDR1 GTSNPN, CDR2 SVGIG (reference sequence). The CDR3 consists of 17 residues. V shed 1 base and J 4 bases; nucleotides not matched to a gene: 14. The CDR3 nucleotides read TGTGCCTGGAGTGGAGCTCATGACCGGGACAGGTCCTATGGCTACACCTTC. Protein product: CAWSGAHDRDRSYGYTF.

To note about this clone: The junction differs from germline at one of its ends, possibly a read error. The V gene is TRBV7-3, the J gene TRBJ2-3; D possibly corresponds to TRBD2 (7 bases). Germline V gene lookup returns CDR1 SGHTA and CDR2 FQGTGA. The CDR3 consists of 14 residues. The CDR3, as DNA: TGTGCCAGCAGCTTAAGGGGGGGCACATATACGCAGTATTTT. Its translation is CASSLRGGTYTQYF.

A single count supports this clone. The genes are TRBV10-2 and TRBJ2-7; 11 bases map to TRBD2. The CDR3 consists of 17 residues. V was clipped by 4 bases and J by 0 bases; unmatched bases: 8. Germline values: CDR1 WSHSY, CDR2 SAAADI. CDR3 nucleotide sequence: TGCGCCAGCAGTGCGATCGGACTAGCGGGTCCCTCCTACGAGCAGTACTTC. Encoded protein: CASSAIGLAGPSYEQYF.

The gene calls are TRBV4-2 and TRBJ1-5, with 9 nucleotides matching TRBD1. Germline V gene lookup returns CDR1 LGHNA and CDR2 YNFKEQ. The length of the CDR3 is 16 residues. V gave up 2 bases and J gave up 4 bases; unmatched junction bases: 6. CDR3 in DNA: TGTGCCAGCAGCCAATCCCCCGGGACAGGGAATCAGCCCCAGCATTTT. Translated, it gives CASSQSPGTGNQPQHF.

V gene TRBV5-4 combines with J gene TRBJ1-1; a weak D match, TRBD1 (6 bases). CDR1 and CDR2 from the germline V gene are SGHNT and YYREEE (reference sequence). The V and J ends lost 4 bases and 4 bases respectively, with 11 bases between them. This CDR3 contains 13 residues. This CDR3 reads CASSLQQGTEAFF. In DNA form, the CDR3 reads TGTGCCAGCAGCCTTCAACAGGGCACTGAAGCTTTCTTT.

A single count supports this clone. This chain connects TRBV5-6 to TRBJ1-5; D may be TRBD1 (5 bases). Trimming shortened V by 2 bases and J by 1 base, and 10 bases separated the two germline ends. The germline V gene has CDR1 SGHDT and CDR2 YYEEEE. The CDR3 has 15 amino acids. CDR3 nucleotides: TGTGCCAGCAGCTTTCACAGGTTCAGCAATCAGCCCCAGCATTTT. Its protein product is CASSFHRFSNQPQHF.

This chain joins TRBV10-2 and TRBJ1-1, with no clear D. V lost 5 bases, J lost 7 bases, and 11 bases lay in between. Germline lookup yields CDR1 WSHSY and CDR2 SAAADI. This CDR3 spans 12 amino acids. CDR3: CASSTLPDEAFF. The CDR3, as DNA: TGCGCCAGCAGTACCCTCCCCGATGAAGCTTTCTTT.

The chain joins TRBV4-1 to TRBJ2-1; no firm D call. The CDR3 contains 14 residues. Trimming took 1 base from V and 3 from J, leaving 7 bases between them. The germline CDR1 and CDR2 sequences are MGHRA and YSYEKL. CDR3 residues: CASSQGRHYNEQFF. The CDR3 DNA reads as TGCGCCAGCAGCCAAGGAAGGCACTACAATGAGCAGTTCTTC.